The sample holds one count of the clone carrying this T cell receptor (beta chain). The CDR3 covers 16 residues. CDR1 is LGHDT, CDR2 YNNKEL, per germline (reference sequence). V gave up 1 base and J gave up 3 bases, with 13 bases separating them. TCRdb's table, derived via immunoSEQ multiplex PCR, lists solely in-frame clones and lacks some. The data show 150,000 to 200,000 clones, with roughly 84% seen just once and less than 20% held by the top ten. These data belong to a study of blood T cell repertoires in COVID-19. Two consecutive negative NP/OP PCR tests, clearance, or resolved symptoms defined Cohort 3 recovery.

Sequencing used PBMCs or T cells enriched from blood (not recorded which). J is TRBJ1-3 and V is TRBV3-1 (or the pseudogene TRBV3-2); a weak D match, TRBD1 (6 bases). This sequence originates from a man aged 55 to 69 who had recovered from COVID-19. The CDR3 reads CASSQATGAGGNTIYF. For the CDR3, the DNA is TGTGCCAGCAGCCAAGCGACAGGCGCCGGTGGAAACACCATATATTTT.